The 14 T cell receptor beta chains reported below all come from one sample, sequenced in a study of OX40 agonist ivuxolimab in advanced cancers. The assay was immunoSEQ multiplex PCR, and TCRdb's table has in-frame clones only and misses some. In the table there are 25,000 to 35,000 clones, about 80% of which are singletons. The material sequenced was CD4+ or CD8+ T cells sorted from blood, taken in a trial of the OX40 agonist ivuxolimab. The receptor source for this set is an adult with an advanced solid tumor such as melanoma, head and neck, liver or kidney cancer.

The chain has TRBV5-1 and TRBJ1-1; the D gene is possibly TRBD1 (6 bases). The CDR3 length is 15 residues. V lost 4 bases, J lost 5 bases, and 18 bases lay in between. Germline assignment: CDR1 SGHRS and CDR2 YFSETQ. CDR3 protein: CASSTSDSLGTEAFF. In nucleotides, the CDR3 is TGCGCCAGCAGCACCTCGGACAGCCTGGGGACTGAAGCTTTCTTT.

This chain uses TRBV6-5 with TRBJ1-2, with TRBD1 identical over 9 bases. V lost 6 bases to trimming and J lost 8 bases; unmatched junction nucleotides: 13. CDR3 size: 15 residues. Germline V lookup: CDR1 MNHEY, CDR2 SVGAGI. The CDR3 nucleotides are TGTGCCAGCAGCTCGGACAGGGGCCGCTTTGGGGGCTACACCTTC. Its protein product is CASSSDRGRFGGYTF.

This clone has just a few counts. This chain links TRBV12-5 with TRBJ1-5; 7 bases agree with TRBD1. Germline V gives CDR1 LGHNT, CDR2 FRNRAP. Germline trimming cut 4 bases from V and 0 bases from J; bases unmatched to any gene: 6. The CDR3 length is 16 residues. The CDR3 region is CASGWGQPNSNQPQHF. The CDR3 DNA reads as TGTGCTAGTGGTTGGGGACAGCCGAATAGCAATCAGCCCCAGCATTTT.

The chain combines TRBV9 with TRBJ1-6; D call uncertain. V lost 4 bases to trimming and J lost 7 bases, with 6 bases between them. CDR3 length: 12 amino acids. Germline loops: CDR1 SGDLS, CDR2 YYNGEE. The chain's CDR3 is CASSLSNSPLHF. In DNA, the CDR3 is TGTGCCAGCAGCCTCAGCAATTCACCCCTCCACTTT.

This chain uses TRBV4-3 with TRBJ2-3; 12 bases are shared with TRBD1. The CDR3 has 16 residues. From germline, CDR1 is LGHNA and CDR2 YSLEER. With 0 bases clipped from V and 4 bases from J, the junction kept 2 bases outside the gene matches. CDR3 sequence (DNA): TGCGCCAGCAGCCAAGAAGGGACAGGGGGCCCAGATACGCAGTATTTT. It is translated as CASSQEGTGGPDTQYF.

This sequence joins TRBV12-5 and TRBJ1-2; 7 bases align to TRBD1. CDR1 is LGHNT, CDR2 FRNRAP, per germline. Germline trimming cut 7 bases from V and 5 bases from J; bases unmatched to any gene: 13. The CDR3 runs 15 residues. CDR3 nucleotide sequence: TGTGCTAGTGCCCCAGGGGGGGCAATGGGGTATGGCTACACCTTC. This gives the protein CASAPGGAMGYGYTF.

V is TRBV5-1 and J is TRBJ2-6, with TRBD1 matching 7 bases. V lost 4 bases, J lost 0 bases, and 10 bases stayed unmatched. This CDR3 region has 18 residues. From germline, CDR1 is SGHRS and CDR2 YFSETQ. For the CDR3, the DNA is TGCGCCAGCAGCCCAGGGGGTGTAATGGGCTCTGGGGCCAACGTCCTGACTTTC. Protein product: CASSPGGVMGSGANVLTF.

The chain joins TRBV19 to TRBJ2-7, with D uncertain. CDR1 LNHDA and CDR2 SQIVND come from the germline V gene (reference sequence). This CDR3 comprises 16 residues. V lost 3 bases, J lost 0 bases, and 15 bases lay in between. CDR3 sequence reads: CASSILGSVSSYEQYF. The CDR3 bases are TGTGCCAGTAGTATTCTGGGTTCGGTTAGCTCCTACGAGCAGTACTTC.

J is TRBJ2-7 and V is TRBV6-5, with D perhaps given as TRBD1 or TRBD2 (5 bases each). CDR1 and CDR2 from the germline V gene are MNHEY and SVGAGI. Between the trimmed V and J ends, which lost 7 bases and 4 bases, there was a span of 14 bases. The CDR3 covers 13 residues. CDR3 protein: CASKETGRYEQYF. The CDR3 bases are TGTGCCAGCAAAGAGACGGGACGGTACGAGCAGTACTTC.

This clone came up a few times. CDR3 amino acids: CASSELRGVEGYTF. Written as DNA, the CDR3 is TGTGCCAGCAGTGAATTACGGGGTGTAGAGGGCTACACCTTC. V and J are TRBV2 and TRBJ1-2; D not resolved. V was clipped by 2 bases and J by 8 bases, with 15 bases between them. Per germline, CDR1 SNHLY and CDR2 FYNNEI. CDR3 length: 14 amino acids.

This clone was detected a few times. This chain joins TRBV9 and TRBJ2-7, with D maybe TRBD2 (5 bases). The CDR3 is 14 amino acids. Trimming cost V 1 base and J 0 bases, with 8 bases left between them. In germline, CDR1 is SGDLS, CDR2 YYNGEE. The CDR3 is CASSVYGSSYEQYF. The DNA for the CDR3 is TGTGCCAGCAGCGTATATGGGAGCTCCTACGAGCAGTACTTC.

V usage is TRBV14 and J usage is TRBJ2-2; 11 nucleotides align to TRBD1. Germline CDR1 and CDR2: SGHDN and FVKESK. The junction had 9 bases not matched to a gene; V was cut back by 5 bases and J by 7 bases. This CDR3 spans 16 amino acids. The CDR3: CASSSRDRGFIGELFF. CDR3 DNA sequence: TGTGCCAGCAGCAGCCGGGACAGGGGGTTTATCGGGGAGCTGTTTTTT.

J is TRBJ2-1 and V is TRBV28; tentative D call: TRBD1 (5 bases). Germline assignment: CDR1 MDHEN and CDR2 SYDVKM. V lost 2 bases and J lost 1, with 9 bases in between. CDR3 length: 15 residues. CDR3 sequence (DNA): TGTGCCAGCAGTTTACAGGGTCTTTCCTACAATGAGCAGTTCTTC. Protein sequence: CASSLQGLSYNEQFF.

This clone has a handful of counts. The rearrangement uses TRBV11-2 and TRBJ2-7; D gene uncertain. The V end lost 3 bases, the J end lost 0 bases, and 9 bases lay between the germline ends. Germline loops: CDR1 SGHAT, CDR2 FQNNGV. This CDR3 comprises 14 residues. The CDR3: CASSFEALSYEQYF. The CDR3 DNA sequence: TGTGCCAGCAGCTTTGAGGCACTCTCCTACGAGCAGTACTTC.